This TCR beta chain stems from a study of T cell repertoires in cytomegalovirus infection. Study context: Public TCR beta signatures marked donors with CMV infection and the matching HLA. Study findings and constraints: There were HLA-C-restricted CMV-specific TCR beta clonotypes dominating the ex vivo response. The study identified carriers of CMV plus the relevant HLA from cumulative public TCR beta family frequency.

In regard to this clonotype: No antigen is known for it.

Germline lookup yields CDR1 SGHTA and CDR2 FQGNSA. This CDR3 has 15 amino acids. V was cut by 5 bases and J by 8 bases, with 16 bases left in between. TCRdb redid the calling of the reads with MiXCR, one entry per CDR3 protein. The data contain 680,000 or so distinct CDR3 sequences, roughly 36% of them singletons. The TCR comes from a human donor in good health (CMV status not recorded). Some clones in this sample may be carry-over from other donors' samples. The chain combines TRBV7-2 with TRBJ1-6; no firm D call. The specimen was PBMCs. DNA for the CDR3: TGTGCCAGCAGCCCCCTCCGCGTGGCAGATTCACCCCTCCACTTT. This codes for CASSPLRVADSPLHF.